These 29 T cell receptor beta chains share one sample of origin, sequenced in a study of blood T cell repertoires in COVID-19. Produced via immunoSEQ multiplex PCR; TCRdb's table is partial and in-frame only. This table holds around 190,000 clones, around 79% found once. The material sequenced was peripheral blood. Receptors originate from a woman aged 50 to 65 with acute or convalescent COVID-19.

This sequence joins TRBV4-2 and TRBJ1-5; D gene uncertain. CDR3 size: 13 residues. Trimming took off 0 bases at V and 7 bases at J, with 7 bases between the two ends. The germline CDR1 and CDR2 sequences are LGHNA and YNFKEQ. The DNA for the CDR3 is TGTGCCAGCAGCCAAGATCAACTGCAGCCCCAGCATTTT. Translated: CASSQDQLQPQHF.

The CDR3 DNA is TGTGCCAGTAGTCTCCGGGACAGGGGGCTATGGGGAGGTGATACGCAGTATTTT. Residues: CASSLRDRGLWGGDTQYF. The chain recombines TRBV19 with TRBJ2-3; TRBD1 matches at 12 bases. This CDR3 spans 18 amino acids. Germline assignment: CDR1 LNHDA and CDR2 SQIVND (reference sequence). The V and J ends lost 5 bases and 6 bases, in that order; junction bases with no gene match: 15.

This chain connects TRBV4-1 to TRBJ2-1; weak D call: TRBD2 (5 bases). This CDR3 is built from 14 residues. Germline-derived CDR1 and CDR2 are MGHRA and YSYEKL. The V end lost 4 bases, the J end lost 8 bases, and 15 bases lay between the germline ends. CDR3 in amino acids: CASSPRASEDEQFF. The CDR3 nucleotides are TGCGCCAGCAGCCCGCGGGCCAGCGAGGATGAGCAGTTCTTC.

J is TRBJ2-1 and V is TRBV7-2; 12 bases match TRBD2. Germline CDR1 and CDR2: SGHTA and FQGNSA. The CDR3 runs to 13 residues. V was clipped by 5 bases and J by 10 bases; unmatched bases: 3. CDR3 sequence (DNA): TGTGCCAGCAGCACTGGACTAGCGGGAGAGCAGTTCTTC. Translated: CASSTGLAGEQFF.

This chain links TRBV6-1 with TRBJ1-1; no definite D call. The CDR3 runs to 13 residues. Trimming removed 3 bases from V and 11 bases from J, with 16 bases in between. The V gene's germline CDR1 is MNHNS and CDR2 SASEGT. The CDR3 loop is CASSERGGERAFF. Here the CDR3 DNA reads TGTGCCAGCAGTGAGCGTGGCGGGGAGCGGGCTTTCTTT.

This sequence joins TRBV2 and TRBJ2-4; TRBD2 matches at 12 bases. V lost 5 bases and J lost 1; bases outside the gene matches: 9. The CDR3 runs 18 residues. Per germline, CDR1 SNHLY and CDR2 FYNNEI. CDR3 in DNA: TGTGCCAGCAGTTCTAGGACTAGCGGGGTGGTCGCCAAAAACATTCAGTACTTC. Its protein is CASSSRTSGVVAKNIQYF.

This sequence joins TRBV21-1 and TRBJ1-5; the D call TRBD1 from the table was never checked on the DNA. TRBV21-1 is reported as a pseudogene. The CDR3 is made up of 15 amino acids. CDR3 coding DNA: TGTGCCAGCAGCAAACTATCATACAGGGGAACACACCAGCATTTT. Residues: CASSKLSYRGTHQHF.

The chain employs TRBV28 and TRBJ1-2; 7 positions agree with TRBD1. Germline V gives CDR1 MDHEN, CDR2 SYDVKM. CDR3 length equals 13 residues. V trimming: 6 bases; J trimming: 4 bases; junction bases outside the gene matches: 5. CDR3 protein: CASSYTGVYGYTF. CDR3 in DNA: TGTGCCAGCAGCTATACAGGGGTCTATGGCTACACCTTC.

The chain combines TRBV5-1 with TRBJ2-7; TRBD1 agrees at 9 bases. V was pared by 4 bases and J by 4 bases, with 9 bases of the junction left unmatched. CDR1 and CDR2 from the germline V gene are SGHRS and YFSETQ. This CDR3 region has 15 residues. CDR3 in amino acids: CASSAAGTGLYEQYF. In DNA form, the CDR3 reads TGCGCCAGCAGCGCGGCCGGGACAGGGCTGTACGAGCAGTACTTC.

This chain connects TRBV25-1 to TRBJ1-1; D may be TRBD1 (5 bases). The V end lost 7 bases, the J end lost 6 bases, and 9 bases lay between the germline ends. The CDR3 loop spans 11 amino acids. CDR1 is MGHDK and CDR2 is SYGVNS in the germline V gene. The CDR3 region has the DNA TGTGCCAGCACGATGGGGCCTGAAGCTTTCTTT. It codes for CASTMGPEAFF.

The chain combines TRBV6-6 with TRBJ2-7; TRBD1 is a possible D gene (6 bases). With 8 bases removed from V and 3 bases from J, the gap between germline ends came to 14 bases. CDR3 length: 13 residues. CDR1 is MNHNY and CDR2 is SVGAGI in the germline V gene (reference sequence). CDR3 sequence reads: CASVRDTYYEQYF. CDR3 DNA sequence: TGTGCCAGCGTAAGGGACACCTACTACGAGCAGTACTTC.

The count of this clone is one. The chain uses TRBV5-4 and TRBJ1-4; D gene unclear. V was shortened by 4 bases and J by 8 bases, with 15 bases between the two germline ends. Germline V gene sequence: CDR1 SGHNT, CDR2 YYREEE (reference sequence). CDR3 size: 14 residues. The CDR3 reads CASSLEGRAEKLFF. CDR3 sequence (DNA): TGTGCCAGCAGCCTCGAGGGCAGAGCAGAAAAACTGTTTTTT.

This chain connects TRBV6-5 to TRBJ2-2, with 11 bases identical to TRBD2. The ends lost 6 bases at V and 7 bases at J; junction bases unmatched: 7. CDR3 length equals 15 residues. Germline V gene sequence: CDR1 MNHEY, CDR2 SVGAGI. CDR3 residues: CASSPGTSGYGELFF. The CDR3 nucleotides are TGTGCCAGCAGCCCCGGGACTAGCGGATACGGGGAGCTGTTTTTT.

V is TRBV7-8 and J is TRBJ2-7, with 7 bases aligning to TRBD1. The V segment lost 4 bases and the J segment 2 bases; nucleotides outside the gene matches: 5. This CDR3 region has 14 residues. Germline assignment: CDR1 SGHVS and CDR2 FQNEAQ. This chain's CDR3 is CASSSRGFAYEQYF. The CDR3, as DNA: TGTGCCAGCAGCTCCAGGGGGTTTGCCTACGAGCAGTACTTC.

This clone was detected a few times. The rearrangement links TRBV4-1 to TRBJ2-7, with 9 bases matching TRBD1. From germline, CDR1 is MGHRA and CDR2 YSYEKL. Unmatched junction bases numbered 9, after V lost 4 bases and J lost 5 bases. CDR3 length: 15 amino acids. The CDR3 spells CASSLSGTGSNEQYF. In nucleotides, the CDR3 is TGCGCCAGCAGCCTCTCCGGGACAGGGTCAAACGAGCAGTACTTC.

The chain combines TRBV30 with TRBJ1-3; tentative D call: TRBD1 (6 bases). With 5 bases removed from V and 1 base from J, the gap between germline ends came to 15 bases. CDR1 and CDR2 (germline): GTSNPN, SVGIG (reference sequence). CDR3 length: 15 amino acids. The CDR3: CAWGNFGQSGNTIYF. The DNA for the CDR3 is TGTGCCTGGGGGAACTTCGGACAGTCTGGAAACACCATATATTTT.

The CDR3 sequence is CASRPGLAGPNTDTQYF. CDR3 DNA sequence: TGTGCCAGCAGACCAGGACTAGCAGGGCCCAACACAGATACGCAGTATTTT. The chain links TRBV9 to TRBJ2-3, with TRBD2 matching over 8 bases. With V trimmed by 5 bases and J by 2 bases, 13 bases remained unmatched. CDR3 size: 17 residues. Germline V gene sequence: CDR1 SGDLS, CDR2 YYNGEE.

CDR3 sequence: CASRPTSGSYTDTQYF. The CDR3 DNA reads TGTGCCAGCAGGCCGACTAGCGGGAGTTACACAGATACGCAGTATTTT. V is TRBV2 and J is TRBJ2-3; 12 bases fit TRBD2. This CDR3 spans 16 amino acids. V shed 6 bases, J shed 2 bases, and the junction held 6 bases outside the gene matches. Per germline, CDR1 SNHLY and CDR2 FYNNEI.

The chain uses TRBV21-1 and TRBJ2-2; TRBD2, as called in the table, went unchecked against the DNA. TRBV21-1 is listed as a pseudogene. The CDR3 spans 13 residues. For the CDR3, the DNA is TGTGCCAGCGGAGGGGCGCGCACCGGGGAGCTGTTTTTT. It encodes CASGGARTGELFF.

This rearrangement joins TRBV5-1 to TRBJ2-3; 11 bases align to TRBD2. CDR1 is SGHRS and CDR2 is YFSETQ in the germline V gene. The CDR3 runs 16 residues. With 2 bases clipped from V and 8 bases from J, the junction kept 10 bases outside the gene matches. The CDR3: CASSFPGLADGGTQYF. CDR3 DNA: TGCGCCAGCAGCTTTCCGGGACTAGCGGACGGGGGTACGCAGTATTTT.

This rearrangement joins TRBV9 to TRBJ1-6; D unresolved. Germline V gives CDR1 SGDLS, CDR2 YYNGEE. V lost 4 bases, J lost 6 bases, and 11 bases lay in between. The CDR3 has 14 residues. The CDR3 loop is CASSPNEGNSPLHF. CDR3 DNA: TGTGCCAGCAGCCCCAACGAGGGTAATTCACCCCTCCACTTT.

This chain joins TRBV9 and TRBJ1-4, with D tentatively TRBD1 (5 bases). This CDR3 spans 14 amino acids. Germline-derived CDR1 and CDR2 are SGDLS and YYNGEE. With 4 bases removed from V and 2 bases from J, the gap between germline ends came to 9 bases. CDR3 DNA: TGTGCCAGCAGCCTGACAGTTACTAATGAAAAACTGTTTTTT. Protein: CASSLTVTNEKLFF.

This clone has a handful of counts. J is TRBJ2-7 and V is TRBV3-1 (or the pseudogene TRBV3-2); D ambiguous. CDR1 is LGHDT and CDR2 is YNNKEL in the germline V gene (reference sequence). The CDR3 has 14 residues. V was shortened by 4 bases and J by 0 bases, with 10 bases between the two germline ends. CDR3 DNA sequence: TGTGCCAGCAGCCCACTCTATAGCTCCTACGAGCAGTACTTC. Protein product: CASSPLYSSYEQYF.

V is TRBV6-2 or TRBV6-3 and J is TRBJ2-5; tentatively, D is TRBD2 (5 bases). V was clipped by 5 bases and J by 2 bases, with 18 bases between them. The germline V gene encodes CDR1 MNHEY and CDR2 SVGEGT. The length of the CDR3 is 16 residues. CDR3 residues: CASSRGLSGGQETQYF. The CDR3 region has the DNA TGTGCCAGCAGTCGTGGACTCTCCGGAGGTCAAGAGACCCAGTACTTC.

This clone was seen once. This chain joins TRBV19 and TRBJ2-2; 8 bases agree with TRBD1. Germline assignment: CDR1 LNHDA and CDR2 SQIVND (reference sequence). There are 16 residues in the CDR3. V was pared by 6 bases and J by 4 bases, with 10 bases of the junction left unmatched. CDR3 in DNA: TGTGCCAGTAGCCTGGACAGGGACGTTGGCACCGGGGAGCTGTTTTTT. Translated, it gives CASSLDRDVGTGELFF.

The rearrangement links TRBV6-6 to TRBJ1-2; 7 nucleotides match TRBD1. This CDR3 contains 15 residues. Germline-derived CDR1 and CDR2 are MNHNY and SVGAGI (reference sequence). V dropped 0 bases and J dropped 4; count of bases not matched to a gene: 5. This CDR3 reads CASSYSTGSGYGYTF. The CDR3 DNA is TGTGCCAGCAGTTACTCGACAGGGTCTGGCTATGGCTACACCTTC.

The chain carries TRBV11-2 and TRBJ2-1; 11 positions agree with TRBD2. From germline, CDR1 is SGHAT and CDR2 FQNNGV. The CDR3 length is 15 residues. Trimming cost V 5 bases and J 3 bases; bases outside gene matches: 3. As DNA, the CDR3 is TGTGCCAGCAGCCTTAGCGGGGGGGACTACAATGAGCAGTTCTTC. This gives the protein CASSLSGGDYNEQFF.

This clone was seen a few times. V gene TRBV28 combines with J gene TRBJ1-6; a weak D match, TRBD1 (6 bases). The V gene lost 4 bases and the J gene lost 7 bases, with 17 bases spanning the gap. CDR1 and CDR2 from the germline V gene are MDHEN and SYDVKM. This CDR3 region has 16 residues. The CDR3 bases are TGTGCCAGCAGTTCTCATTTCCTCAGGGGCAATTCACCCCTCCACTTT. Its protein is CASSSHFLRGNSPLHF.

The chain has TRBV5-1 and TRBJ1-2; TRBD1 matches at 8 bases. Germline trimming cut 2 bases from V and 8 bases from J; bases unmatched to any gene: 11. The CDR3 loop spans 15 amino acids. Germline lookup yields CDR1 SGHRS and CDR2 YFSETQ. CDR3 coding DNA: TGCGCCAGCAGCTTACTTTCAACCGGGACAGGAGGCTACACCTTC. Translating it yields CASSLLSTGTGGYTF.